Below, 2 T cell receptor beta chains from the same sample are listed, as sequenced in a study of monozygotic twins with inflammatory bowel disease. With the 5' RACE reads reprocessed, TCRdb shows one record per CDR3 protein and no DNA. The sample has approximately 400,000 distinct CDR3 sequences. The specimen sequenced was blood. Receptor source: a human donor with ulcerative colitis or Crohn's disease, or a healthy co-twin of an affected twin (not recorded which).

The chain has TRBV28 and TRBJ1-6. Per germline, CDR1 MDHEN and CDR2 SYDVKM. The CDR3 runs to 12 residues. CDR3 protein: CASSTSNSPLHF.

The chain employs TRBV12-3 or TRBV12-4 and TRBJ2-1; TCRdb selects TRBD2, and the lack of DNA leaves this call unchecked. There are 15 residues in the CDR3. CDR3 loop: CASSRLAGHGDEQFF.